The 32 T cell receptor beta chains presented below share a single source sample, sequenced in a study of T cell responses to AZD1222 COVID-19 vaccine. Clones were read by immunoSEQ multiplex PCR, and TCRdb kept only the in-frame ones, dropping some. The table includes under 200,000 clones, approximately 90% detected once. The sample consisted of peripheral blood, taken on day 0 of AZD1222 vaccination. These receptors were taken from an adult in good health.

This sequence joins TRBV10-3 and TRBJ1-2; TRBD1 agrees at 9 bases. The CDR3 loop spans 14 amino acids. V lost 4 bases, J lost 6 bases, and 6 bases stayed unmatched. The V gene's germline CDR1 is ENHRY and CDR2 SYGVKD. CDR3 sequence: CAISAPDRGNGYTF. CDR3 DNA sequence: TGTGCCATCAGTGCTCCGGACAGGGGAAATGGCTACACCTTC.

The chain joins TRBV7-2 to TRBJ1-1; a possible D gene is TRBD1 (5 bases). Germline CDR1 and CDR2: SGHTA and FQGNSA. Trimming cost V 5 bases and J 1 base, with 8 bases left between them. This CDR3 region has 13 residues. The CDR3 loop is CASSATGNTEAFF. The CDR3, as DNA: TGTGCCAGCAGCGCTACAGGGAACACTGAAGCTTTCTTT.

The chain uses TRBV28 and TRBJ1-1, with D uncertain. This CDR3 has 11 residues. Per germline, CDR1 MDHEN and CDR2 SYDVKM. V gave up 7 bases and J gave up 7 bases, with 10 bases separating them. The CDR3 nucleotides are TGTGCCAGCATCGAAGTGGATGAAGCTTTCTTT. Its translation: CASIEVDEAFF.

The rearrangement uses TRBV30 and TRBJ1-6; D is perhaps TRBD1 (6 bases). CDR3 length: 16 amino acids. The germline gives CDR1 GTSNPN, CDR2 SVGIG (reference sequence). V gave up 0 bases and J gave up 4 bases, with 13 bases separating them. In nucleotides, the CDR3 is TGTGCCTGGAGTGTGACGGGGGGCCGTTATAATTCACCCCTCCACTTT. Translated, it gives CAWSVTGGRYNSPLHF.

The J gene is TRBJ1-3, the V gene TRBV5-6; maybe TRBD1 (6 bases). Trimming removed 3 bases at V and 0 bases at J, with 16 bases between. The germline V gene has CDR1 SGHDT and CDR2 YYEEEE. The CDR3 covers 17 residues. The CDR3 loop is CASSYLKTGPSGNTIYF. CDR3 DNA: TGTGCCAGCAGCTACCTTAAGACAGGACCCTCTGGAAACACCATATATTTT.

The chain links TRBV18 to TRBJ2-7; 8 nucleotides align to TRBD1. The CDR3 runs to 16 residues. V was pared by 3 bases and J by 3 bases, with 10 bases of the junction left unmatched. Germline lookup yields CDR1 KGHSH and CDR2 LQKENI. CDR3 nucleotides: TGTGCCAGCTCACCCCCTGGGACAGGCAGGGGCTACGAGCAGTACTTC. Its protein product is CASSPPGTGRGYEQYF.

A remark on this clone: This sample also contains other DNA sequences that code for the same CDR3. This chain joins TRBV30 and TRBJ1-6; D might be TRBD1 (5 bases). V gave up 0 bases and J gave up 8 bases, with 11 bases separating them. This CDR3 contains 14 residues. The germline V gene has CDR1 GTSNPN and CDR2 SVGIG (reference sequence). The CDR3 nucleotides read TGTGCCTGGAGTGTATGGCAGGGCGATTCACCCCTCCACTTT. It encodes CAWSVWQGDSPLHF. The complete variable domain, with remaining parts taken from reference TRBV30 and TRBJ1-6, reads SQTIHQWPATLVQPVGSPLSLECTVEGTSNPNLYWYRQAAGRGLQLLFYSVGIGQISSEVPQNLSASRPQDRQFILSSKKLLLSDSGFYLCAWSVWQGDSPLHFGNGTRLTVT.

The CDR3 here is CACPRQGNEQFF. CDR3 coding DNA: TGTGCCTGCCCCAGACAGGGGAATGAGCAGTTCTTC. The chain is built from TRBV30 and TRBJ2-1; TRBD1 matches 8 bases. Trimming removed 6 bases from V and 7 bases from J; junction bases left unmatched: 5. The CDR3 length is 12 residues. Germline CDR1 GTSNPN, CDR2 SVGIG (reference sequence).

The gene calls are TRBV11-3 and TRBJ1-6; D gene unclear. Between the trimmed V and J ends, which lost 5 bases and 10 bases, there was a span of 12 bases. CDR1 is SGHNT, CDR2 YENEEA, per germline. The CDR3 has 13 residues. The CDR3 DNA follows: TGTGCCAGCAGCCCCCGTGCAGGATCACCCCTCCACTTT. Translated: CASSPRAGSPLHF.

J is TRBJ1-1 and V is TRBV30; unclear D gene. The CDR3 is 13 residues long. Trimming stripped 0 bases from V and 4 bases from J, with 9 bases between. Germline loops: CDR1 GTSNPN, CDR2 SVGIG (reference sequence). The CDR3 protein is CAWSVHVATEAFF. CDR3 coding DNA: TGTGCCTGGAGTGTACACGTGGCCACTGAAGCTTTCTTT. Combining the CDR3 with reference TRBV30 and TRBJ1-1 gives the whole variable domain SQTIHQWPATLVQPVGSPLSLECTVEGTSNPNLYWYRQAAGRGLQLLFYSVGIGQISSEVPQNLSASRPQDRQFILSSKKLLLSDSGFYLCAWSVHVATEAFFGQGTRLTVV.

The chain uses TRBV20-1 and TRBJ1-2; no reliable D call. V lost 3 bases and J lost 2, with 10 bases in between. Germline lookup yields CDR1 DFQATT and CDR2 SNEGSKA (reference sequence). The CDR3 has 13 amino acids. The CDR3 DNA follows: TGCAGTGCTAGTGAGGGTAGGAACTATGGCTACACCTTC. It encodes CSASEGRNYGYTF.

The genes are TRBV6-4 and TRBJ2-3; 8 nucleotides align to TRBD2. Germline trimming cut 6 bases from V and 5 bases from J; bases unmatched to any gene: 10. Germline CDR1 and CDR2: MRHNA and SNTAGT. CDR3 length equals 15 residues. The CDR3: CASSISGMGEDTQYF. Written as DNA, the CDR3 is TGTGCCAGCAGCATTAGCGGGATGGGAGAAGATACGCAGTATTTT.

The chain links TRBV10-1 to TRBJ1-4; weak D call: TRBD1 (6 bases). Germline CDR1 reads WNHNN; CDR2 reads SYGVQD (reference sequence). The V end lost 4 bases, the J end lost 10 bases, and 16 bases lay between the germline ends. This CDR3 comprises 14 residues. The CDR3 protein is CASSAVSQGRKLFF. CDR3 DNA: TGCGCCAGCAGTGCAGTTTCTCAGGGGAGAAAACTGTTTTTT.

V and J are TRBV6-2 or TRBV6-3 and TRBJ2-2; 13 bases agree with TRBD2. This CDR3 region has 20 residues. Germline CDR1 MNHEY, CDR2 SVGEGT. V trimming: 0 bases; J trimming: 5 bases; junction bases outside the gene matches: 12. The CDR3, as DNA: TGTGCCAGCAGTTACTCGATTACTAGCGGGAGGGCCGTATTGACCGGGGAGCTGTTTTTT. Its protein is CASSYSITSGRAVLTGELFF.

The chain couples TRBV11-3 to TRBJ2-3; maybe TRBD2 (5 bases). The CDR3 is 16 amino acids. Trimming took 4 bases from V and 6 from J, leaving 20 bases between them. CDR1 and CDR2 (germline): SGHNT, YENEEA. CDR3 residues: CASSSWTPSEPDTQYF. In nucleotides, the CDR3 is TGTGCCAGCAGCTCTTGGACTCCCTCCGAGCCGGATACGCAGTATTTT. The full variable domain, rest sourced from reference TRBV11-3 and TRBJ2-3, is EAGVVQSPRYKIIEKKQPVAFWCNPISGHNTLYWYLQNLGQGPELLIRYENEEAVDDSQLPKDRFSAERLKGVDSTLKIQPAELGDSAVYLCASSSWTPSEPDTQYFGPGTRLTVL.

V is TRBV10-2 and J is TRBJ2-7; possibly TRBD2 for D (6 bases). V lost 5 bases and J 0 bases, leaving 8 bases between the germline ends. Per germline, CDR1 WSHSY and CDR2 SAAADI. This CDR3 is 13 amino acids long. The CDR3 nucleotides are TGCGCCAGCAGTCCGGGACTCTCCTACGAGCAGTACTTC. Amino acids: CASSPGLSYEQYF.

This chain links TRBV5-6 with TRBJ1-1; 8 bases are a match to TRBD1. V trimming: 3 bases; J trimming: 10 bases; junction bases outside the gene matches: 8. Germline V CDR1 and CDR2: SGHDT, YYEEEE. The CDR3 length is 13 residues. In DNA form, the CDR3 reads TGTGCCAGCAGCTCCATTCGGACAGGGTTAGCTTTCTTT. Translation: CASSSIRTGLAFF.

This clone has a single count. This chain joins TRBV18 and TRBJ1-6, with TRBD1 as a possible D gene (6 bases). Germline values: CDR1 KGHSH, CDR2 LQKENI. This CDR3 region has 19 residues. V dropped 3 bases and J dropped 0 bases, with 18 bases sitting between them. As DNA, the CDR3 is TGTGCCAGCTCACCCACCCCGACAACAGGGAGCTCCTATAATTCACCCCTCCACTTT. This gives the protein CASSPTPTTGSSYNSPLHF.

The chain has TRBV11-2 and TRBJ2-6; D uncertain. The CDR3 runs to 15 residues. Germline V gives CDR1 SGHAT, CDR2 FQNNGV. The V end lost 1 base, the J end lost 4 bases, and 8 bases lay between the germline ends. The CDR3 DNA sequence: TGTGCCAGCAGCTTAGGGCAGATCGGGGCCAACGTCCTGACTTTC. Translating it yields CASSLGQIGANVLTF.

This sequence joins TRBV4-3 and TRBJ1-6; tentative D call: TRBD1 (6 bases). Trimming removed 1 base at V and 0 bases at J, with 13 bases between. The CDR3 spans 18 residues. Germline V gene lookup returns CDR1 LGHNA and CDR2 YSLEER. The CDR3 region has the DNA TGCGCCAGCAGCCAAGTGGGGGGGGCAAGCTCCTATAATTCACCCCTCCACTTT. Its translation is CASSQVGGASSYNSPLHF.

V and J are TRBV7-2 and TRBJ2-6, with D possibly being TRBD2 (5 bases). The CDR3 totals 19 residues. Germline V gene lookup returns CDR1 SGHTA and CDR2 FQGNSA. Trimming removed 8 bases from V and 0 bases from J, with 23 bases in between. The CDR3 region is CASAPPPWGVTSGANVLTF. As DNA, the CDR3 is TGTGCCAGCGCCCCACCTCCATGGGGAGTTACCTCTGGGGCCAACGTCCTGACTTTC.

The genes are TRBV19 and TRBJ1-1; tentative D call: TRBD1 (6 bases). There are 11 residues in the CDR3. Germline V CDR1 and CDR2: LNHDA, SQIVND (reference sequence). With 8 bases removed from V and 8 bases from J, the gap between germline ends came to 12 bases. CDR3 loop: CASQGFAEAFF. CDR3 nucleotide sequence: TGTGCCAGTCAGGGGTTTGCCGAAGCTTTCTTT.

The rearrangement links TRBV5-4 to TRBJ2-3; 8 bases are a match to TRBD2. Per germline, CDR1 SGHNT and CDR2 YYREEE (reference sequence). With 1 base clipped from V and 3 bases from J, the junction kept 4 bases outside the gene matches. This CDR3 is 15 amino acids long. Here the CDR3 reads CASSLPAGETDTQYF. The CDR3 DNA sequence: TGTGCCAGCAGCTTGCCAGCGGGAGAGACAGATACGCAGTATTTT. The full variable domain, with the rest looked up from reference TRBV5-4 and TRBJ2-3, is ETGVTQSPTHLIKTRGQQVTLRCSSQSGHNTVSWYQQALGQGPQFIFQYYREEENGRGNFPPRFSGLQFPNYSSELNVNALELDDSALYLCASSLPAGETDTQYFGPGTRLTVL.

This rearrangement joins TRBV7-9 to TRBJ1-5; 7 nucleotides agree with TRBD1. Germline V gene lookup returns CDR1 SEHNR and CDR2 FQNEAQ (reference sequence). The CDR3 is made up of 14 amino acids. V was pared by 6 bases and J by 3 bases, with 5 bases of the junction left unmatched. CDR3 sequence (DNA): TGTGCCAGCAGTGTTGGACAGGCCAATCAGCCCCAGCATTTT. Encoded protein: CASSVGQANQPQHF.

The chain is built from TRBV27 and TRBJ2-2; 8 bases map to TRBD2. Germline V gene data show CDR1 as MNHEY and CDR2 as SMNVEV (reference sequence). Trimming cost V 5 bases and J 10 bases; bases outside gene matches: 6. This CDR3 is built from 13 residues. The CDR3 reads CASSPGTRTELFF. The CDR3 DNA reads TGTGCCAGCAGTCCCGGGACTAGGACGGAGCTGTTTTTT.

This clone has just a few counts. This chain connects TRBV10-3 to TRBJ1-1; 9 bases fit TRBD1. The CDR3 has 16 residues. J gave up 6 bases and V 2 bases, and 10 bases lay outside the gene matches. CDR1 and CDR2 from the germline V gene are ENHRY and SYGVKD. CDR3 sequence (DNA): TGTGCCATCAGTGAGCCGGGACAGGGAGCAGTATCTGAAGCTTTCTTT. As protein: CAISEPGQGAVSEAFF.

This chain connects TRBV6-1 to TRBJ2-5, with a possible D match to TRBD2 (5 bases). Germline CDR1 MNHNS, CDR2 SASEGT. This CDR3 region has 11 residues. V was pared by 3 bases and J by 9 bases, with 8 bases between. The chain's CDR3 is CASSEPEAQYF. The CDR3 region has the DNA TGTGCCAGCAGTGAGCCGGAGGCCCAGTACTTC.

The chain uses TRBV5-1 and TRBJ2-2; 8 nucleotides match TRBD1. The V and J ends lost 4 bases and 7 bases, in that order; junction bases with no gene match: 6. The CDR3 totals 14 residues. Germline V CDR1 and CDR2: SGHRS, YFSETQ. For the CDR3, the DNA is TGCGCCAGCAGCGTGACAGGGGAGGTCGGGGAGCTGTTTTTT. Its translation: CASSVTGEVGELFF.

This chain joins TRBV9 and TRBJ1-4; 7 nucleotides align to TRBD1. Losses at the gene ends were 4 bases for V and 6 bases for J; bases not matched to a gene: 21. The CDR3 consists of 19 residues. CDR1 is SGDLS, CDR2 YYNGEE, per germline. CDR3 DNA: TGTGCCAGCAGCCCAACTGTGGGGGGCCTCAGGGGGACGGATGAAAAACTGTTTTTT. This translates into CASSPTVGGLRGTDEKLFF.

The rearrangement joins TRBV7-9 to TRBJ1-1; perhaps TRBD1 as D (6 bases). V was pared by 1 base and J by 5 bases, with 17 bases between. Germline lookup yields CDR1 SEHNR and CDR2 FQNEAQ (reference sequence). The CDR3 covers 16 residues. CDR3 coding DNA: TGTGCCAGCAGCTTAGTGATACGGGGGCGCAATACTGAAGCTTTCTTT. Translated: CASSLVIRGRNTEAFF.

This clone is a singleton in its sample. This chain uses TRBV6-5 with TRBJ1-6, with D uncertain. CDR1 and CDR2 from the germline V gene are MNHEY and SVGAGI. The ends were cut back, 2 bases at V and 6 bases at J, with 8 bases in the middle. The CDR3 consists of 14 residues. CDR3 residues: CASSYAGSNSPLHF. The CDR3 region has the DNA TGTGCCAGCAGTTACGCAGGTTCTAATTCACCCCTCCACTTT.

The chain links TRBV28 to TRBJ1-4; D is perhaps TRBD1 (5 bases). The CDR3 extends over 14 amino acids. The V end lost 3 bases, the J end lost 7 bases, and 12 bases lay between the germline ends. Germline CDR1 reads MDHEN; CDR2 reads SYDVKM. DNA for the CDR3: TGTGCCAGCAGTTTTACTGGGGGACGTGAAAAACTGTTTTTT. Translation: CASSFTGGREKLFF.